This T cell receptor (beta chain) came from a study of T-cell memory formation after mild COVID-19. Study-wide context: Among the donors, TCR clusters were largely specific to each donor.

Whole-study findings and limits: CD4+ contracting clones lay mainly in CM and EM, CD8+ ones in EMRA. Pre-infection memory already had some responding clones, implying cross-reactive memory joined.

From 5'RACE with constant-segment primers came TCR alpha and TCR beta cDNA libraries that carried sample barcodes and UMIs. TCRdb called the 5' RACE reads again in MiXCR, with one record for every CDR3 protein. The sample records 200,000 to 250,000 distinct CDR3 sequences, 8.5% to 9.5% being singletons. The table lists this clonotype with a few counts. Its antigen remains unknown. What was sequenced was PBMCs or a T cell subset sorted from them (not recorded which). The clonotype comes from a man aged 18 to 35 who had mild COVID-19 (a few samples of this study predate the infection). Cell type and time point are not known.

The CDR3 sequence: CASRSGQGTYEQYF. The CDR3 nucleotides read TGTGCCAGCAGGAGCGGACAGGGCACGTACGAGCAGTACTTC. This sequence joins TRBV12-3 or TRBV12-4 and TRBJ2-7; 8 bases fit TRBD1. The CDR3 spans 14 residues. Unmatched junction bases numbered 8, after V lost 6 bases and J lost 4 bases.